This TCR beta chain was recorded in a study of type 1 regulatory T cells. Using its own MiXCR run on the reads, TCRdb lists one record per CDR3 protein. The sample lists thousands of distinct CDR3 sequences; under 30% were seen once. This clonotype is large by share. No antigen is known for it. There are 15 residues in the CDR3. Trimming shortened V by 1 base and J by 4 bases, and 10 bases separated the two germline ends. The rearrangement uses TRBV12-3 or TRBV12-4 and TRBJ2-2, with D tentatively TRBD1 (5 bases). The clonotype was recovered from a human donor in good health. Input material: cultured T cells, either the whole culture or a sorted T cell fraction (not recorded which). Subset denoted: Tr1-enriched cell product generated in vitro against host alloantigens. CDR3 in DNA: TGTGCCAGCAGTTTAGGATCAGGGCGCACCGGGGAGCTGTTTTTT. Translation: CASSLGSGRTGELFF.